Listed here is a single TCR beta chain. Negative isolation yielded CD8+ and CD4+ T cells; FACS enriched TEMRA cells. The data originate from a study of CD8 T cells in Susac syndrome. At the level of the study: There were Susac syndrome patients who were therapy-naive at blood draw, others on corticosteroids, and others on intravenous immunoglobulin alone.

RNA in amounts of about 0.5 to 1 ug was reverse transcribed with random hexamers. Multiplex immunoSEQ PCR targeted 54 Vbeta and 13 Jbeta TCR beta segments. TCRdb analysed the immunoSEQ multiplex PCR reads with MiXCR anew, one entry per CDR3 protein. The sample holds 75,000 to 80,000 distinct CDR3 sequences, approximately 94% seen once. The specimen was CD8+ T cells from PBMCs. The origin of this receptor is a human donor with Susac syndrome.

As DNA, the CDR3 is TGTGCCAGCAGCATCCAGGGGACCTCATCCTACAATGAGCAGTTCTTC. This encodes CASSIQGTSSYNEQFF. The chain joins TRBV6-2 or TRBV6-3 to TRBJ2-1; TRBD1 might be the D (6 bases). Trimming pared 6 bases from V and 1 base from J, leaving 16 bases between. The CDR3 has 16 amino acids. Germline-derived CDR1 and CDR2 are MNHEY and SVGEGT.